The 5 T cell receptor beta chains below were found in one sample sequenced in a study of T cell clonality in common variable immunodeficiency. Study-wide findings and caveats: Fewer deletions and N-nucleotide insertions were reportedly seen in common variable immunodeficiency TCR beta sequences.

Antigens for these TCRs are unknown. Sequencing used immunoSEQ multiplex PCR; TCRdb keeps in-frame clones, though not all of them. The sample contains about 20,000 clones, none of them singletons. Sequenced: peripheral blood mononuclear cells. These receptor sequences come from a human donor with common variable immunodeficiency.

This clone was seen more than once but under ten times. CDR3 DNA (partial): TGTGCCAGCTCAGGAAACAGGGAAACTAATGAAAAA. Encoded protein: CASSGNRETNEK. From start to end, the CDR3 is CASSGNRETNEKLFF. The chain links TRBV18 to TRBJ1-4; the D gene is possibly TRBD1 (6 bases). The read ends 3 residues early relative to the CDR3; the germline J gene fills the gap. The CDR3 spans 15 residues. In germline, CDR1 is KGHSH, CDR2 LQKENI. Trimming removed 5 bases at V and 1 base at J, with 11 bases between.

This clone was counted between two and nine times. The read ends 3 residues shy of where the CDR3 ends; the end is completed using the germline J gene. The gene calls are TRBV19 and TRBJ1-1, with 7 bases aligning to TRBD1. V was clipped by 6 bases and J by 2 bases; unmatched bases: 3. CDR1 and CDR2 (germline): LNHDA, SQIVND (reference sequence). The CDR3 has 13 amino acids. Incomplete CDR3 DNA: TGTGCCAGTAGCTGGGACAGAAACACTGAA. Protein: CASSWDRNTE. In full, the CDR3 is CASSWDRNTEAFF.

This clone was detected only a few times. The read halts 3 residues ahead of the CDR3 end, with the missing end drawn from the germline J gene. This chain joins TRBV18 and TRBJ2-7; 12 bases line up with TRBD2. Per the germline V gene, CDR1 is KGHSH and CDR2 is LQKENI. Trimming cost V 4 bases and J 5 bases; bases outside gene matches: 3. The CDR3 has 14 residues. The sequenced part of the CDR3 DNA is TGTGCCAGCTCACTTCGGACTAGCGGGAACGAG. Protein sequence: CASSLRTSGNE. The whole CDR3 reads CASSLRTSGNEQYF.

As to this clone: The read terminates 3 residues before the CDR3 end, so the remaining end is supplied by the germline J gene. This rearrangement joins TRBV19 to TRBJ1-2; 8 bases are shared with TRBD1. This CDR3 contains 12 residues. Germline V gene data show CDR1 as LNHDA and CDR2 as SQIVND (reference sequence). Losses at the gene ends were 6 bases for V and 7 bases for J; bases not matched to a gene: 4. Incomplete CDR3 DNA: TGTGCCAGTAGCCCGCAGGGGGCTGGC. Translated, it gives CASSPQGAG. The whole CDR3 region reads CASSPQGAGYTF.

On this clone itself: The CDR3 extends 3 residues past the end of the read, so its final part is completed from the germline J gene. The V and J genes are TRBV7-2 and TRBJ2-1, with D maybe TRBD2 (5 bases). Germline assignment: CDR1 SGHTA and CDR2 FQGNSA. CDR3 length: 15 amino acids. V lost 7 bases and J 1 base, leaving 14 bases between the germline ends. The part of the CDR3 DNA that was read is TGTGCCAGCAACCCTTTACGGGGTTCCTACAATGAG. The encoded protein is CASNPLRGSYNE. The CDR3 as a whole reads CASNPLRGSYNEQFF. Variable domain in full (rest from reference TRBV7-2 and TRBJ2-1): GAGVSQSPSNKVTEKGKDVELRCDPISGHTALYWYRQSLGQGLEFLIYFQGNSAPDKSGLPSDRFSAERTGGSVSTLTIQRTQQEDSAVYLCASNPLRGSYNEQFFGPGTRLTVL.